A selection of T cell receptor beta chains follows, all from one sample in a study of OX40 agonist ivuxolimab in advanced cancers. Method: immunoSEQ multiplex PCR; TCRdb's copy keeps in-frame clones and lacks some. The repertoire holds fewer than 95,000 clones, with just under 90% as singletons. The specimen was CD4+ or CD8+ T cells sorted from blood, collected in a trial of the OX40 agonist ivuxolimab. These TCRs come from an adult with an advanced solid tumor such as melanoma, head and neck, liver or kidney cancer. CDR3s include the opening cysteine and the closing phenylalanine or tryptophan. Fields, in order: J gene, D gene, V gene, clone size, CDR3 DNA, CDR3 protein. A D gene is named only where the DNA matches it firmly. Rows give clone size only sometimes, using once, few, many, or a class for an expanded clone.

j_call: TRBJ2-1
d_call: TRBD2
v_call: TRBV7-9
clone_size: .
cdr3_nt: TGTGCCAGCAGCTTTACGGATAGCGGGAGGGATGGGGATGAGCAGTTCTTC
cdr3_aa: CASSFTDSGRDGDEQFF

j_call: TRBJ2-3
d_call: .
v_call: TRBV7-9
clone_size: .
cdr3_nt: TGTGCCAGCAGCTCACAACAGGCAACAGATAACACAGATACGCAGTATTTT
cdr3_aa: CASSSQQATDNTDTQYF

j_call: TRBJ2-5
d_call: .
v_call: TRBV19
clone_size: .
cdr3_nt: TGTGCCAGTAGAATATTGGCCAATTCTGGGGGCAGCCAAGAGACCCAGTACTTC
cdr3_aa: CASRILANSGGSQETQYF

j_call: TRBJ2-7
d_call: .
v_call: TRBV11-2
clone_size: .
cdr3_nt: TGTGCCAGCAGCTTAGGAGGGCCCAGCTCCTACGAGCAGTACTTC
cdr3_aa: CASSLGGPSSYEQYF

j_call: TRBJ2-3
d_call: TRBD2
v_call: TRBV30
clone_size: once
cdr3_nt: TGTGCCTGGAGTGTAGGGACTAGCGGGAGTGGGTTGGATACGCAGTATTTT
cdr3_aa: CAWSVGTSGSGLDTQYF

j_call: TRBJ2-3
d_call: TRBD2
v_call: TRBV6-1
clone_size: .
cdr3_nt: TGTGCCAGCAGTGAGACTAGCGGGAGCTCAGATACGCAGTATTTT
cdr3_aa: CASSETSGSSDTQYF

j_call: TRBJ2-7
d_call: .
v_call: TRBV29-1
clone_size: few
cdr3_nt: TGCAGCGTGGCCGAGACAGCCTACGAGCAGTACTTC
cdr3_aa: CSVAETAYEQYF

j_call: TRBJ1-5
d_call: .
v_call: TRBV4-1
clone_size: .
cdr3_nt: TGCGCCAGCAGCCAAGTCGGGACGGGGCAGCCCCAGCATTTT
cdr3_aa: CASSQVGTGQPQHF

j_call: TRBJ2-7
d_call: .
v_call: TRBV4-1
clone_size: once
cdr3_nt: TGCGCCAGCAGCCAAAGCGGGTCGGGCTCGTACGAGCAGTACTTC
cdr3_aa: CASSQSGSGSYEQYF

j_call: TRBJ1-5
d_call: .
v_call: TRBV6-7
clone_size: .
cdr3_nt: TGTGCCAGCAGTTACTCAACGGACGGACTATATGGCAATCAGCCCCAGCATTTT
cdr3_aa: CASSYSTDGLYGNQPQHF

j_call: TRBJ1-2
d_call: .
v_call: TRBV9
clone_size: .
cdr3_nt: TGTGCCAGCAGCGTAGAATCCGGGTTTAACTATGGCTACACCTTC
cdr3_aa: CASSVESGFNYGYTF

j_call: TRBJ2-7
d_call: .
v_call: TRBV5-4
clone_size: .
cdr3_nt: TGTGCCAGCAGCCCGAGGGGCGGGAACTACGAGCAGTACTTC
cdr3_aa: CASSPRGGNYEQYF

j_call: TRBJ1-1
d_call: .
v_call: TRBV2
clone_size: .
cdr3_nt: TGTGCCAGCAGTGAAAATCAGGGTCTTATCACTGAAGCTTTCTTT
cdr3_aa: CASSENQGLITEAFF

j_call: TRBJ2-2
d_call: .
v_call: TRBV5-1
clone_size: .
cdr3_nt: TGCGCCAGCACTAAAACAGGGTCTGTCGCCGGGGAGCTGTTTTTT
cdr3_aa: CASTKTGSVAGELFF

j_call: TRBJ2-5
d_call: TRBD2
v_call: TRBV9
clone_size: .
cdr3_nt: TGTGCCAGCAGCGGATCTAGCGGTCAAGAGACCCAGTACTTC
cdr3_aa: CASSGSSGQETQYF

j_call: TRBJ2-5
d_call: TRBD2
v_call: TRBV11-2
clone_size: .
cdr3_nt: TGTGCCAGCAGATTGGGCGGGAGCCAAGAGACCCAGTACTTC
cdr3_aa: CASRLGGSQETQYF

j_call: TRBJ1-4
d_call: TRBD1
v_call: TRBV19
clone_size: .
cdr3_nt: TGTGCCAGTAGTATCGGGACAGGGGAAGAAAAACTGTTTTTT
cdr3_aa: CASSIGTGEEKLFF

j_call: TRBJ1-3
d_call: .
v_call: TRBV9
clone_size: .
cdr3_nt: TGTGCCAGCAGCTCTCGCCTAGACACCATATATTTT
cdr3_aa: CASSSRLDTIYF

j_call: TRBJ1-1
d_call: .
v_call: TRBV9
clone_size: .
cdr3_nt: TGTGCCAGCAGCGTAGGACGAGTTATGAACACTGAAGCTTTCTTT
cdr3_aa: CASSVGRVMNTEAFF

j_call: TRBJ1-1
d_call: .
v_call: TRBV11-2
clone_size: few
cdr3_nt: TGTGCCAGCAGCTTAGAACTCGCTTCTGAAGCTTTCTTT
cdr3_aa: CASSLELASEAFF

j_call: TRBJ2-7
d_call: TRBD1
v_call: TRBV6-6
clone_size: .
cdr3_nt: TGTGCCAGCAGTTACCCAGGGGGCGCGTCCTACGAGCAGTACTTC
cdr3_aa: CASSYPGGASYEQYF

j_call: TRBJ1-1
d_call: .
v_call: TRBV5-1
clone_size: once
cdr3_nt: TGCGCCAGCAGCTTGAGGGGCCCGAACACTGAAGCTTTCTTT
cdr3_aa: CASSLRGPNTEAFF

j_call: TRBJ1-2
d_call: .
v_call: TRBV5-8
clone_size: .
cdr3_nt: TGTGCCAGGCCGGGACCGAATTATTATGGCTACACCTTC
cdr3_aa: CARPGPNYYGYTF

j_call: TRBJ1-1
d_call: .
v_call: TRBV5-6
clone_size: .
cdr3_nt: TGTGCCAGCAGTCCAGGGGTCACTGAAGCTTTCTTT
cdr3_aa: CASSPGVTEAFF

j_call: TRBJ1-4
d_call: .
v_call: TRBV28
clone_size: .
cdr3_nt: TGTGCCAGCAGTTTCCCCCAGGCCGGGGAAAAACTGTTTTTT
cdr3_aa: CASSFPQAGEKLFF

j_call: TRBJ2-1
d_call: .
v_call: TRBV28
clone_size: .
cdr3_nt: TGTGCCAGCAGTTTAGTCAATGAGCAGTTCTTC
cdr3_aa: CASSLVNEQFF

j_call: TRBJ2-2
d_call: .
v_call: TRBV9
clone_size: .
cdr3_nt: TGTGCCAGCAGCGGAGGAGGACAGATGGTCGGGGAGCTGTTTTTT
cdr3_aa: CASSGGGQMVGELFF

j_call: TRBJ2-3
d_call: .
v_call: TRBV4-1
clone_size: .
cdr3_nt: TGCGCCAGCAGCCAAGAGAGTCTAGTCACAGATACGCAGTATTTT
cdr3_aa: CASSQESLVTDTQYF

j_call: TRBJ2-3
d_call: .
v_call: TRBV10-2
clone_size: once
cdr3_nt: TGCGCCAGCAGTGAAGGTGGAGCGCAGTATTTT
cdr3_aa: CASSEGGAQYF

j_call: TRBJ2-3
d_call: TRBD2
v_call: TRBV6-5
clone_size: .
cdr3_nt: TGTGCCAGCAGTTCCCCAAGACTAGCGGGAGTCGATACGCAGTATTTT
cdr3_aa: CASSSPRLAGVDTQYF

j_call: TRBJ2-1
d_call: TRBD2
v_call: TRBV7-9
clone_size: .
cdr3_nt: TGTGCCAGCAGCTTAACTAGCGGGAGGGCAGAGAATGAGCAGTTCTTC
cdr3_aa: CASSLTSGRAENEQFF

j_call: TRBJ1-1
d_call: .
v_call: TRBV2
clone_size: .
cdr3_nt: TGTGCCGGCCGAGGAGGTTGGAACACTGAAGCTTTCTTT
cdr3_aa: CAGRGGWNTEAFF

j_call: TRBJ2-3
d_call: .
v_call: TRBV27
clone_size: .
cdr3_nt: TGTGCCAGCAGTAAACCGGGACGGAGCACAGATACGCAGTATTTT
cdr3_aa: CASSKPGRSTDTQYF